This T cell receptor (beta chain) comes out of a study of Ad26.COV2.S vaccination and SARS-CoV-2 variants. The wider study: Ad26.COV2.S given intramuscularly, once or twice 56 days apart.

Clones were read by immunoSEQ multiplex PCR, and TCRdb kept only the in-frame ones, dropping some. The table includes about 280,000 clones, around 87% detected once. Noted treatment: about 20 received Ad26.COV2.S at low or high dose, single or two shots; a few received placebo; per-sample allocation not given. Following the first vaccine or placebo injection, samples were taken on day 63. V shed 0 bases and J shed 3 bases, with 9 bases lying between them. The germline V gene encodes CDR1 MNHEY and CDR2 SVGAGI. This CDR3 has 14 amino acids. Study results and limitations: Relative to placebo recipients, vaccine recipients exhibited elevated spike-specific TCR breadth.

To note about this clone: Antigen: not known.

The rearrangement links TRBV6-5 to TRBJ2-7; D may match TRBD1 or TRBD2 (5 bases each). The sequence derives from a person between 18 and 60 years old who received the Ad26.COV2.S COVID-19 vaccine or a placebo. The specimen was peripheral blood, collected in a trial of Ad26.COV2.S vaccine versus placebo. The CDR3 sequence: CASSYSPGLYEQYF. The CDR3 coding sequence is TGTGCCAGCAGTTACTCACCGGGGCTCTACGAGCAGTACTTC.